This T cell receptor (beta chain) was recovered during a study of blood T cell repertoires in COVID-19. Method: immunoSEQ multiplex PCR; TCRdb's copy keeps in-frame clones and lacks some. Counted here are some 69,000 clones, 75% to 90% occurring once; the ten biggest clones make up approximately 5%. The sample was peripheral blood. The source of this sequence is a woman aged 45-65 years with active COVID-19.

The chain's CDR3 is CATSDYTSGSYNEQFF. In nucleotides, the CDR3 is TGTGCCACCAGTGATTATACTAGCGGATCCTACAATGAGCAGTTCTTC. The rearrangement uses TRBV24-1 and TRBJ2-1; 8 bases are a match to TRBD2. CDR1 is KGHDR and CDR2 is SFDVKD in the germline V gene. This CDR3 has 16 amino acids. After removal of 2 bases from V and 1 base from J, the junction contained 3 bases not matched to a gene.